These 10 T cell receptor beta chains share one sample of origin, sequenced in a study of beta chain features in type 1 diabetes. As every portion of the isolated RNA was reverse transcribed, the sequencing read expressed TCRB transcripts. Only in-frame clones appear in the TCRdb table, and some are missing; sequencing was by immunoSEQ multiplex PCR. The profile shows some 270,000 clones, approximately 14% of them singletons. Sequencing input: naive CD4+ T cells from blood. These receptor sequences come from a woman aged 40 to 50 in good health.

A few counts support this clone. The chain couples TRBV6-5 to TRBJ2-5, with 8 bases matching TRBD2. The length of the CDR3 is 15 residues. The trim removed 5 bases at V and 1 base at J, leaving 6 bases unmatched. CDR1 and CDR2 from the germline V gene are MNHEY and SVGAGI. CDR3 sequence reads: CASSRGGGTQETQYF. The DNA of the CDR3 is TGTGCCAGCAGTCGTGGCGGGGGGACCCAAGAGACCCAGTACTTC.

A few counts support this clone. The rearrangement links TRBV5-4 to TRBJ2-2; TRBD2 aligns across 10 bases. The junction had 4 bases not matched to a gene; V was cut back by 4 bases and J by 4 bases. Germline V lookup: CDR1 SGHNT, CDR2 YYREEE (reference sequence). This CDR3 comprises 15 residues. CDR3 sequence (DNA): TGTGCCAGCAGCCCCAGCGGGGGGGGCACCGGGGAGCTGTTTTTT. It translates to CASSPSGGGTGELFF.

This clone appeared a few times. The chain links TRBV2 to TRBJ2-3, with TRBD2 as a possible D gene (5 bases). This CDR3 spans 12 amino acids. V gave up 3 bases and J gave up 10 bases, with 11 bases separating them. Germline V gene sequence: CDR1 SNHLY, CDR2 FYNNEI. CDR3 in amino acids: CASSDGVEAQYF. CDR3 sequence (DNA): TGTGCCAGCAGTGACGGGGTGGAGGCGCAGTATTTT.

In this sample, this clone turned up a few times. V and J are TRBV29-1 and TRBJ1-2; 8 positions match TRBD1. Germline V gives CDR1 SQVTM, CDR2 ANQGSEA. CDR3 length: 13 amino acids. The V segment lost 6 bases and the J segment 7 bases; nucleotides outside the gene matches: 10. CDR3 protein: CSVLTGGESGYTF. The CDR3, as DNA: TGCAGCGTCCTAACAGGGGGTGAATCTGGCTACACCTTC.

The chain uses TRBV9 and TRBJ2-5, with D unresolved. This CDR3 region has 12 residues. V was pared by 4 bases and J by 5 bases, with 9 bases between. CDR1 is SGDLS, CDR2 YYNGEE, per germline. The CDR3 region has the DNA TGTGCCAGCAGCTCTTCCTTGGAGACCCAGTACTTC. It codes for CASSSSLETQYF.

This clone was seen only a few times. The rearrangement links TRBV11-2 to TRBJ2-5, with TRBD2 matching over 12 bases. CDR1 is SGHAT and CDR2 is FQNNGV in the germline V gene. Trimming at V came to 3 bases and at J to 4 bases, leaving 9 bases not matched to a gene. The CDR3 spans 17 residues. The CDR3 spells CASSLTSGGLGRETQYF. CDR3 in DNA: TGTGCCAGCAGCTTGACTAGCGGGGGATTGGGAAGAGAGACCCAGTACTTC.

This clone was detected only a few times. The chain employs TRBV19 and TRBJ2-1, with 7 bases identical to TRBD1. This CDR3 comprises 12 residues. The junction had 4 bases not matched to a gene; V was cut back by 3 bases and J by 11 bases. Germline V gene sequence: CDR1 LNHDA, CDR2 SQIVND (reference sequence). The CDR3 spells CASSIAGGKQFF. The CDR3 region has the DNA TGTGCCAGTAGTATCGCAGGGGGTAAGCAGTTCTTC.

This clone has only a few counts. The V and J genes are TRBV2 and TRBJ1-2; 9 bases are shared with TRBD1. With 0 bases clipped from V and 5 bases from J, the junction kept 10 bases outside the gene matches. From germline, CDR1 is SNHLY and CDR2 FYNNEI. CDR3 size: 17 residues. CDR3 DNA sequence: TGTGCCAGCAGTGAAGCGACCGGGACAGGGTGGGGTTATGGCTACACCTTC. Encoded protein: CASSEATGTGWGYGYTF.

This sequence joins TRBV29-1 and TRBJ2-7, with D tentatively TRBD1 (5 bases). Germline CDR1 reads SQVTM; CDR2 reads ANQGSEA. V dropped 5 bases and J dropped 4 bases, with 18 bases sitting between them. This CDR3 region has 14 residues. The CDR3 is CSVLTPPGLYEQYF. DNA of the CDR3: TGCAGCGTTTTAACACCCCCAGGGTTATACGAGCAGTACTTC.

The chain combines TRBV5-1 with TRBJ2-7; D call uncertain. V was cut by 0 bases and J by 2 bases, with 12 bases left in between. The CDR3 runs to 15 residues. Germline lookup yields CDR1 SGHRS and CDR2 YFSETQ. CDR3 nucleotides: TGCGCCAGCAGCTTGGTGTACAGTCCAACCTACGAGCAGTACTTC. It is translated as CASSLVYSPTYEQYF.